The 11 T cell receptor beta chains in this list originate from one sample, sequenced in a study of blood T cell repertoires in COVID-19. Generated by immunoSEQ multiplex PCR, the TCRdb table keeps only in-frame clones and is missing some. This sample carries 150,000 to 200,000 clones, about 81% of them seen once, and the ten largest clones take roughly 10%. The sequencing input was peripheral blood. Every receptor here comes from a human donor in a cohort sampled during active COVID-19.

This clone was picked up one time. This chain links TRBV3-1 (or the pseudogene TRBV3-2) with TRBJ1-5; the match to TRBD1 covers 8 bases. This CDR3 is 16 amino acids long. Germline V gives CDR1 LGHDT, CDR2 YNNKEL (reference sequence). The trim removed 4 bases at V and 5 bases at J, leaving 10 bases unmatched. CDR3 in DNA: TGTGCCAGCAGCCGACAGACAGGGGTGGAGGATCAGCCCCAGCATTTT. Its protein is CASSRQTGVEDQPQHF.

This clone appeared a single time. V gene TRBV9 combines with J gene TRBJ2-1; no clear D. V was pared by 0 bases and J by 6 bases, with 16 bases between. CDR3 length equals 16 residues. Germline CDR1 and CDR2: SGDLS and YYNGEE. DNA for the CDR3: TGTGCCAGCAGCGTAGGTTCGGAGATAATCTCCAATGAGCAGTTCTTC. It translates to CASSVGSEIISNEQFF. The whole variable domain, remainder taken from reference TRBV9 and TRBJ2-1, is DSGVTQTPKHLITATGQRVTLRCSPRSGDLSVYWYQQSLDQGLQFLIQYYNGEERAKGNILERFSAQQFPDLHSELNLSSLELGDSALYFCASSVGSEIISNEQFFGPGTRLTVL.

The gene calls are TRBV15 and TRBJ1-5, with 9 bases fitting TRBD1. The length of the CDR3 is 16 residues. The V segment lost 3 bases and the J segment 4 bases; nucleotides outside the gene matches: 7. Germline CDR1 and CDR2: LNHNV and YYDKDF (reference sequence). CDR3 coding DNA: TGTGCCACCAGCAGCGCAACCGGGACAGGGAATCAGCCCCAGCATTTT. Translating gives CATSSATGTGNQPQHF.

The chain joins TRBV7-9 to TRBJ1-6; 9 bases are a match to TRBD1. V gave up 2 bases and J gave up 1 base; unmatched junction bases: 9. CDR3 size: 19 residues. CDR1 and CDR2 (germline): SEHNR, FQNEAQ (reference sequence). CDR3 amino acids: CASSLSLWDRESYNSPLHF. The CDR3 DNA follows: TGTGCCAGCAGCTTATCTTTATGGGACAGGGAGTCCTATAATTCACCCCTCCACTTT.

The rearrangement joins TRBV5-6 to TRBJ2-6; the D is unclear. CDR1 is SGHDT, CDR2 YYEEEE, per germline. The CDR3 is made up of 15 amino acids. Trimming cost V 4 bases and J 2 bases, with 10 bases left between them. CDR3 in amino acids: CASSVYSAGANVLTF. DNA of the CDR3: TGTGCCAGCAGCGTATACAGTGCTGGGGCCAACGTCCTGACTTTC.

This clone has only a few counts. The CDR3 coding sequence is TGTGCCAGCAGCCCTCGGTATAGGGACAGGGTTGTCAGAGAGACCCAGTACTTC. Protein product: CASSPRYRDRVVRETQYF. This chain uses TRBV5-5 with TRBJ2-5; 9 nucleotides match TRBD1. After removal of 4 bases from V and 4 bases from J, the junction contained 17 bases not matched to a gene. Germline V gene sequence: CDR1 SGHKS, CDR2 YYEKEE (reference sequence). The CDR3 has 18 residues.

The gene calls are TRBV27 and TRBJ1-4; 12 bases are a match to TRBD1. V shed 5 bases, J shed 0 bases, and the junction held 7 bases outside the gene matches. The germline V gene encodes CDR1 MNHEY and CDR2 SMNVEV (reference sequence). The CDR3 is made up of 18 amino acids. In DNA form, the CDR3 reads TGTGCCAGCAGTCGAGAGGGACAGGGGGCATCAACTAATGAAAAACTGTTTTTT. The encoded protein is CASSREGQGASTNEKLFF.

V gene TRBV3-1 (or the pseudogene TRBV3-2) combines with J gene TRBJ1-2, with D hard to call. V lost 0 bases and J lost 4, with 9 bases in between. The CDR3 sequence is 14 residues long. Germline CDR1 is LGHDT and CDR2 is YNNKEL (reference sequence). The CDR3 DNA reads as TGTGCCAGCAGCCAAGAAGGCAGACTCTATGGCTACACCTTC. Its translation is CASSQEGRLYGYTF.

This chain joins TRBV28 and TRBJ2-7; D is undetermined. V was cut by 4 bases and J by 2 bases, with 21 bases left in between. Germline V gene lookup returns CDR1 MDHEN and CDR2 SYDVKM. The CDR3 runs to 17 residues. The CDR3 region has the DNA TGTGCCAGCAGTTGGCAGGTGCCGTCCCGTATCCCCTACGAGCAGTACTTC. It encodes CASSWQVPSRIPYEQYF.

The DNA for the CDR3 is TGTGCCAGCAGTCTATTAGGCCTCCAGGCCGGGGAGCTGTTTTTT. Residues: CASSLLGLQAGELFF. V and J are TRBV27 and TRBJ2-2; no clear D gene. This CDR3 is 15 amino acids long. Germline CDR1 is MNHEY and CDR2 is SMNVEV (reference sequence). Trimming left V 5 bases short and J 6 bases short, with 16 bases between.

This chain links TRBV6-5 with TRBJ1-2; D may be TRBD1 (6 bases). CDR1 is MNHEY and CDR2 is SVGAGI in the germline V gene. V was clipped by 6 bases and J by 0 bases, with 8 bases between them. The CDR3 is 13 residues long. CDR3 DNA: TGTGCCAGCAGCAGGGACACTAACTATGGCTACACCTTC. Translated: CASSRDTNYGYTF.